This TCR beta chain was obtained from a study of T cells after yellow fever vaccination. Study conclusions and caveats: Though it reached lower strength, the secondary response hit its peak faster, day 5 versus 15.

The CDR3 sequence is 16 residues long. Looked up from germline, CDR1 is MNHEY and CDR2 is SMNVEV (reference sequence). Unmatched junction bases numbered 9, after V lost 5 bases and J lost 9 bases. 5'RACE template switching added a universal primer site and UMIs to TCR cDNA. TCRdb analysed the 5' RACE reads with MiXCR anew, one entry per CDR3 protein. Of more than 120,000 distinct CDR3 sequences listed, more than 6% are singletons. This clonotype was observed many times. As yet, its antigen is unknown. The rearrangement uses TRBV27 and TRBJ2-1, with TRBD2 matching 14 bases. This TCR came from a man aged 25-45 years who received the YFV17D yellow fever vaccine. Sequenced material: CD4+ T cells sorted from PBMCs, taken 5 days after the yellow fever booster vaccination. The CDR3 coding sequence is TGTGCCAGCAGTCTGGGACTAGCGGGAGTAGGGGGTGAGCAGTTCTTC. The encoded protein is CASSLGLAGVGGEQFF.